These 21 T cell receptor delta chains were all obtained from the same sample, sequenced in a study of gamma delta lymphoproliferative disorders and STAT genes. TCRdb re-called the multiplex PCR reads via CATT. Counted here are over 650 delta-chain clones, 5% to 6.5% occurring once; the ten biggest clones make up approximately 90%. Sequencing used genomic DNA taken from PBMCs of patients and controls. Material for sequencing was blood. All receptors come from a human donor with gamma-delta T-cell large granular lymphocyte leukemia.

Notes on this clone: This DNA translates differently at residue 3 from the TCRdb protein, which is that of a much larger clone; a read error is likely, and the protein shown is the DNA's own translation. The chain recombines TRDV2 with TRDJ1, with 13 bases fitting TRDD3. The germline gives CDR1 GEAIGNYY, CDR2 EKD. The CDR3 is 19 amino acids. The CDR3 spells CAYDRITGGYAKGSDKLIF. The CDR3 DNA is TGTGCCTATGACAGGATTACTGGGGGATACGCTAAGGGGTCCGATAAACTCATCTTT.

By its share, this clone is medium-sized (0.01 to 0.1%). A far larger clone lies a single base away; this is likely a read error. The chain recombines TRDV2 with TRDJ3; 13 positions match TRDD3. The CDR3 is made up of 20 amino acids. CDR1 and CDR2 from the germline V gene are GEAIGNYY and EKD. CDR3 sequence: CACDTVRTGGYAWGTRQMFF. In DNA form, the CDR3 reads TGTGCCTGTGACACCGTTCGGACTGGGGGATACGCCTGGGGCACCCGACAGATGTTTTTC.

In the case of this clone: TCRdb's entry gives the protein of a much larger clone, which mismatches this DNA's translation at residue 10, likely from a read error; the protein reported here is translated from the DNA. This rearrangement joins TRDV2 to TRDJ1, with TRDD3 identical over 7 bases. V was clipped by 0 bases and J by 10 bases; unmatched bases: 13. Germline V gene sequence: CDR1 GEAIGNYY, CDR2 EKD. This CDR3 spans 15 amino acids. CDR3 nucleotide sequence: TGTGCCTGTGACACCCTTGAGGGGGATGGTAAGGGACTCATCTTT. Translation gives CACDTLEGDGKGLIF.

Remarks on this clone: The TCRdb protein, from a much larger clone, departs from this DNA's translation at residue 12, likely by read error; the protein shown derives from the DNA. The chain has TRDV2 and TRDJ1; tentatively, D is TRDD3 (6 bases). Per germline, CDR1 GEAIGNYY and CDR2 EKD. The CDR3 is made up of 14 amino acids. CDR3 DNA sequence: TGTGCCTGTAACTCGCTGGGGATCCCCGATAAATTCATCTTT. This sequence encodes CACNSLGIPDKFIF.

The table lists this clone with a few counts. The TCRdb record carries a much larger clone's protein, which differs from this DNA's translation at residue 4; a read error is the likely cause, and the protein listed here is the DNA translation. CDR3 loop: CACGTLLSTGDKLIF. The CDR3 nucleotides read TGCGCCTGTGGCACGCTACTGTCCACTGGCGATAAACTCATCTTT. J is TRDJ1 and V is TRDV2; weak D call: TRDD3 (5 bases). The CDR3 runs 15 residues. Germline V gives CDR1 GEAIGNYY, CDR2 EKD.

As regards this clone: TCRdb records a much larger clone's protein for this DNA, with a difference at residue 13 that likely arises from a read error; the protein given is the translation of the DNA. The chain has TRDV2 and TRDJ1; D might be TRDD3 (6 bases). Germline V gene sequence: CDR1 GEAIGNYY, CDR2 EKD. The CDR3 contains 14 residues. As DNA, the CDR3 is TGTGCCTGTAACTCGCTGGGGATCCCCGATAAACTCACCTTT. Translating it yields CACNSLGIPDKLTF.

By sample fraction, this clone is medium-sized. The CDR3 region is CACDTVVGDTADTAGYTDKLIF. DNA of the CDR3: TGTGCCTGTGACACCGTGGTGGGGGATACGGCGGATACCGCGGGGTACACCGATAAACTCATCTTT. The chain combines TRDV2 with TRDJ1, with 11 bases that match TRDD3. This CDR3 spans 22 amino acids. V was pared by 0 bases and J by 0 bases, with 20 bases of the junction left unmatched. The V gene's germline CDR1 is GEAIGNYY and CDR2 EKD.

As for this clone: This is likely an artifact of a read error, given a far larger clone one base away. Other DNA sequences within the sample encode an identical CDR3. J is TRDJ1 and V is TRDV1; possible D gene TRDD3, 6 bases. The germline V gene has CDR1 TSWWSYY and CDR2 QGS. CDR3 length: 21 residues. In nucleotides, the CDR3 is TGTGCTCTTGGGGAACTCTGGGGTCCTTGGGGGGACCAGGAGTACACCGATAAACTAATCTTT. Its translation: CALGELWGPWGDQEYTDKLIF.

A note on this clone: A far bigger clonotype differs at one base, so this is likely a read error. V usage is TRDV2 and J usage is TRDJ1; D is perhaps TRDD3 (6 bases). The CDR3 length is 17 residues. The ends were cut back, 3 bases at V and 0 bases at J, with 19 bases in the middle. CDR1 and CDR2 from the germline V gene are GEAIGNYY and EKD. The CDR3 is CACDAFVELGDTDKLIF. DNA of the CDR3: TGTGCCTGTGACGCCTTCGTGGAGTTGGGGGACACCGATAAACTCATCTTT.

A few counts support this clone. This likely traces to a read error, being one base from a far larger clone. Other nucleotide sequences from this sample produce the same CDR3. The chain recombines TRDV2 with TRDJ1, with 13 bases aligning to TRDD3. This CDR3 spans 19 amino acids. Germline CDR1 and CDR2: GEAIGNYY and EKD. The CDR3 reads CACDTVTGGYGKGADKLIF. The DNA of the CDR3 is TGTGCCTGTGACACCGTCACTGGGGGATACGGAAAAGGGGCCGATAAACTCATCTTC.

Note on this clone: TCRdb's protein for this DNA is that of a much larger clone and differs from the translation at residue 11, likely a read error; the protein shown is the DNA translation. This rearrangement joins TRDV2 to TRDJ1; 12 positions agree with TRDD3. The germline gives CDR1 GEAIGNYY, CDR2 EKD. The CDR3 is 19 residues long. V trimming: 2 bases; J trimming: 3 bases; junction bases outside the gene matches: 15. The CDR3 reads CACDRITGGYTKGSDKLIF. The CDR3 nucleotides are TGTGCCTGTGACAGGATTACTGGGGGATACACTAAGGGGTCCGATAAACTCATCTTT.

This clone was counted at least ten times. This sequence is one base from a far larger clone and is likely a read error. The sample holds other DNA sequences that translate to the same CDR3. J is TRDJ3 and V is TRDV2, with 8 bases that match TRDD3. This CDR3 is built from 20 residues. Trimming at V came to 0 bases and at J to 2 bases, leaving 11 bases not matched to a gene. CDR1 and CDR2 (germline): GEAIGNYY, EKD. DNA for the CDR3: TGTGCCTGTGACACCGTTCGGACTGGGGGGTACGCCTGGGACACCCGACAGATGTTTTTC. Its protein product is CACDTVRTGGYAWDTRQMFF.

Of note for this clone: Only one base separates this from a far larger clonotype, so it likely reflects a read error. Other DNA variants within this sample encode the same CDR3. Here the CDR3 reads CACDALRGSDKLIF. The CDR3 bases are TGTGCCTGCGACGCCCTGCGGGGGTCCGATAAACTCATCTTT. The V call is TRDV2, the J call TRDJ1; maybe TRDD3 (5 bases). The CDR3 extends over 14 amino acids. CDR1 and CDR2 (germline): GEAIGNYY, EKD. The V end was cut by 7 bases, the J end by 3 bases, with 17 bases between.

This clone came up a few times. The protein held in TCRdb is that of a much larger clone and does not match this DNA's translation at residue 9, likely because of a read error; the protein shown is translated from the DNA. The gene calls are TRDV2 and TRDJ1; a possible D gene is TRDD3 (6 bases). The V gene's germline CDR1 is GEAIGNYY and CDR2 EKD. Deletions cut 6 bases from V and 3 bases from J, with 16 bases between. The CDR3 extends over 14 amino acids. The CDR3 bases are TGTGCCTGTAACTCGCTGGGGATCTCCGATAAACTCATCTTT. Translated: CACNSLGISDKLIF.

This clone was detected only a few times. This sequence is one base from a far larger clone and is likely a read error. This sequence joins TRDV2 and TRDJ1, with 11 bases aligning to TRDD3. Germline V gene lookup returns CDR1 GEAIGNYY and CDR2 EKD. CDR3 length equals 16 residues. CDR3 protein: CACDTVGDTFDDKPIF. The CDR3, as DNA: TGTGCCTGTGACACAGTGGGGGATACGTTTGACGATAAACCCATCTTT.

Concerning this clone itself: The translation of this DNA and the TCRdb protein of a much larger clone differ at residue 13, probably owing to a read error; the protein shown here is translated from the DNA. The CDR3 protein is CACDTVLGLGTNADKLIF. The CDR3 bases are TGTGCCTGTGACACCGTACTCGGTCTGGGGACCAACGCCGATAAACTCATCTTT. The chain joins TRDV2 to TRDJ1, with D tentatively TRDD3 (6 bases). The germline gives CDR1 GEAIGNYY, CDR2 EKD. V was clipped by 0 bases and J by 3 bases, with 22 bases between them. The CDR3 covers 18 residues.

Relative to its sample, this clone is medium-sized. Only one base separates this from a far larger clonotype, so it likely reflects a read error. The sample has other DNA sequences that encode this CDR3 too. J is TRDJ3 and V is TRDV2, with a tentative D call TRDD3 (5 bases). Per germline, CDR1 GEAIGNYY and CDR2 EKD. The CDR3 spans 18 residues. Deletions cut 3 bases from V and 0 bases from J, with 14 bases between. The CDR3 coding sequence is TGTGCCTGTGACTCTACTGGAGAGATCTCCTGGGACACCCGACAGATGTTTTTC. It yields the protein CACDSTGEISWDTRQMFF.

In this sample, this clone turned up many times. The J gene is given as TRDJ1, and the V gene is not called; the D call in the table, TRDD3, was not verified against the DNA. The CDR3 spans 14 residues. Here the CDR3 DNA reads TGTGCCTCCGGAGGGGACCCGTACACCGATAAACTCATCTTT. Encoded protein: CASGGDPYTDKLIF.

A remark on this clone: A far larger clone lies a single base away; this is likely a read error. Different DNA sequences within this sample yield the same CDR3. This chain uses TRDV2 with TRDJ1, with 13 bases that match TRDD3. The CDR3 extends over 18 amino acids. Germline assignment: CDR1 GEAIGNYY and CDR2 EKD. The trim removed 0 bases at V and 2 bases at J, leaving 8 bases unmatched. In nucleotides, the CDR3 is TGTGCCTGTGACACCCTTACTGGGGGATACGGCGGAACCGATAAACTCATCTTT. It encodes CACDTLTGGYGGTDKLIF.

This clone came up a few times. The rearrangement links TRDV2 to TRDJ1; 7 positions match TRDD3. The length of the CDR3 is 20 residues. J was trimmed by 1 base and V by 1 base; bases with no gene match: 20. Germline CDR1 reads GEAIGNYY; CDR2 reads EKD. The CDR3 nucleotides read TGTGCCTGTGACACGTCGGGCCTGGGGGCAAAGGATACCTTCACCGATAAACTCATCTTT. This codes for CACDTSGLGAKDTFTDKLIF.

The sample holds a few counts of this clone. TCRdb shows a much larger clone's protein in place of this DNA's translation, and the two differ at residue 15, likely through a read error; the protein shown is translated from the DNA. J is TRDJ1 and V is TRDV2; 13 nucleotides match TRDD3. The CDR3 length is 19 residues. Germline V gene lookup returns CDR1 GEAIGNYY and CDR2 EKD. After removal of 0 bases from V and 6 bases from J, the junction contained 15 bases not matched to a gene. The CDR3 reads CACDTVTGGYGKGANKLIF. The CDR3 DNA reads as TGTGCCTGTGACACCGTCACTGGGGGATACGGAAAAGGGGCCAATAAACTCATCTTT.